This TCR beta chain originates from a study of beta chain features in type 1 diabetes. Study-level findings and limits: Across all four CD4+ subsets, people with type 1 diabetes showed modestly shorter TCRB CDR3s.

A word on this clone: Its antigen is still unknown.

By way of CD45RO/CCR7/CD25/CD127/CD95/CD27, the CD4+ regulatory, stem cell-like memory, central memory and naive cells were sorted. The germline V and J ends were trimmed by 4 bases and 0 bases, with 7 bases remaining between them. The CDR3 has 14 residues. Germline lookup yields CDR1 SGHRS and CDR2 YFSETQ. Sequencing targeted expressed TCRB transcripts, as all isolated RNA had been reverse transcribed. The repertoire was sequenced with immunoSEQ multiplex PCR; TCRdb's copy has only in-frame clones and lacks some. The sample consists of roughly 150,000 clones, around 8.4% of them appearing once. The V and J genes are TRBV5-1 and TRBJ2-2; no definite D call. The sequenced material came from central memory CD4+ T cells from blood. This TCR was recovered from a woman aged 18-29 years with type 1 diabetes. CDR3 DNA: TGCGCCAGCAGCCCAACAACGAACACCGGGGAGCTGTTTTTT. Protein product: CASSPTTNTGELFF. The full variable domain, completed using reference TRBV5-1 and TRBJ2-2, is KAGVTQTPRYLIKTRGQQVTLSCSPISGHRSVSWYQQTPGQGLQFLFEYFSETQRNKGNFPGRFSGRQFSNSRSEMNVSTLELGDSALYLCASSPTTNTGELFFGEGSRLTVL.